The T cell receptor (beta chain) under discussion was sequenced for a study of blood T cell repertoires in COVID-19. Study at large: Acute and convalescent COVID-19 samples came from the United States, Italy and Spain. In each case, the material was cDNA or gDNA derived from T cells, B-cell-depleted T cells, or PBMCs.

The CDR3 contains 12 residues. Trimming pared 4 bases from V and 10 bases from J, leaving 12 bases between. Germline loops: CDR1 SGHRS, CDR2 YFSETQ. As processed by the authors: For nucleated cells, counts were estimated from reference gene primer amplification. TCRdb's copy holds only in-frame clones and misses some; the assay was immunoSEQ multiplex PCR. V, J and clone size are taken as reported in that table, and D and trimming were inferred from the DNA itself. Altogether a few hundred thousand clones are present, roughly nine tenths being singletons, with the ten largest covering over 3.5%. This receptor was identified in an older woman with COVID-19, enrolled during active disease. This chain connects TRBV5-1 to TRBJ2-1; D is possibly TRBD1 (6 bases). The sample comprised peripheral blood. The CDR3 protein is CASSQGFAEQFF. Here the CDR3 DNA reads TGCGCCAGCAGCCAGGGGTTCGCCGAGCAGTTCTTC. The full variable domain, completed using reference TRBV5-1 and TRBJ2-1, is KAGVTQTPRYLIKTRGQQVTLSCSPISGHRSVSWYQQTPGQGLQFLFEYFSETQRNKGNFPGRFSGRQFSNSRSEMNVSTLELGDSALYLCASSQGFAEQFFGPGTRLTVL.